This T cell receptor beta chain was documented in a study of shared clonotypes between healthy human individuals. CD45RO negativity and positive selection for CCR7 defined naive CD8 cells, a population that excluded terminally differentiated effector memory CD45RA+ cells. Germline loops: CDR1 SGHAT, CDR2 FQNNGV. This CDR3 is built from 14 residues. J lost 7 bases, V lost 3 bases, and 7 bases had no gene match. Turning to this clone: Its antigen is not identified.

Deep level was the assay's run setting. TCRdb's table, derived via immunoSEQ multiplex PCR, lists solely in-frame clones and lacks some. Here the sample spans hundreds of thousands of clones, over 95% being singletons. Study-wide results and limits: Represented diversity, genetic and exposure-history alike, was limited by few donors.

The sample comprised naive CD8+ T cells sorted from blood. The V gene is TRBV11-2, the J gene TRBJ2-7; 9 bases agree with TRBD2. This clonotype was sampled from a woman between 25 and 40 years old in good health. The CDR3 DNA reads TGTGCCAGCAGCTTGCCAGCGGGAGGCCAAGAGCAGTACTTC. Amino acid sequence: CASSLPAGGQEQYF.